The 20 T cell receptor beta chains presented below share a single source sample, sequenced in a study of T cell responses to AZD1222 COVID-19 vaccine. Using immunoSEQ multiplex PCR, the repertoire was profiled, and TCRdb retains in-frame clones only, with some absent. Among roughly 150,000 clones listed, less than 95% were seen once. The sequencing here drew on peripheral blood, taken on day 0 of AZD1222 vaccination. Receptor source: an adult in good health.

The chain is built from TRBV11-2 and TRBJ1-5; D unresolved. V lost 1 base to trimming and J lost 0 bases, with 10 bases between them. CDR1 is SGHAT, CDR2 FQNNGV, per germline. The CDR3 loop spans 16 amino acids. CDR3 amino acids: CASSLGGGYSNQPQHF. In DNA form, the CDR3 reads TGTGCCAGCAGCTTAGGGGGAGGTTATAGCAATCAGCCCCAGCATTTT. The full variable domain, with the rest looked up from reference TRBV11-2 and TRBJ1-5, is EAGVAQSPRYKIIEKRQSVAFWCNPISGHATLYWYQQILGQGPKLLIQFQNNGVVDDSQLPKDRFSAERLKGVDSTLKIQPAKLEDSAVYLCASSLGGGYSNQPQHFGDGTRLSIL.

J is TRBJ1-2 and V is TRBV24-1, with D possibly matching TRBD1 (6 bases). The germline CDR1 and CDR2 sequences are KGHDR and SFDVKD. The CDR3 has 14 residues. Trimming stripped 6 bases from V and 2 bases from J, with 12 bases between. The CDR3 here is CATSKDSLNYGYTF. CDR3 DNA: TGTGCCACCAGTAAGGACAGCCTCAACTATGGCTACACCTTC.

The chain carries TRBV25-1 and TRBJ1-2, with a tentative D call TRBD1 (6 bases). The germline CDR1 and CDR2 sequences are MGHDK and SYGVNS. CDR3 length: 15 residues. V was cut by 8 bases and J by 6 bases, with 22 bases left in between. CDR3 loop: CASRYVGAVGDGYTF. The DNA for the CDR3 is TGTGCCAGCCGGTATGTGGGGGCCGTGGGGGATGGCTACACCTTC.

The chain couples TRBV7-8 to TRBJ2-3; D might be TRBD2 (6 bases). Germline CDR1 reads SGHVS; CDR2 reads FQNEAQ. Between the trimmed V and J ends, which lost 4 bases and 10 bases, there was a span of 15 bases. The CDR3 totals 13 residues. This CDR3 is CASSYAGTGSQYF. The CDR3 coding sequence is TGTGCCAGCAGCTACGCCGGGACTGGCTCGCAGTATTTT.

This clone was seen a single time. The chain is built from TRBV29-1 and TRBJ2-7, with D possibly being TRBD1 or TRBD2 (5 bases each). The germline V gene has CDR1 SQVTM and CDR2 ANQGSEA. Deletions cut 6 bases from V and 5 bases from J, with 20 bases between. This CDR3 is 14 amino acids long. In DNA, the CDR3 is TGCAGCGTAGTAGGTGGGAGACAGTTCCACGAGCAGTACTTC. Residues: CSVVGGRQFHEQYF.

V gene TRBV27 combines with J gene TRBJ2-1; D is undetermined. Germline-derived CDR1 and CDR2 are MNHEY and SMNVEV (reference sequence). CDR3 length: 13 amino acids. Trimming pared 3 bases from V and 11 bases from J, leaving 14 bases between. CDR3 sequence reads: CASSFSSASKQFF. The CDR3 DNA sequence: TGTGCCAGCAGTTTTTCCTCGGCTAGTAAGCAGTTCTTC.

V and J are TRBV7-9 and TRBJ2-2; no clear D gene. Germline V gives CDR1 SEHNR, CDR2 FQNEAQ (reference sequence). The germline V and J ends were trimmed by 4 bases and 1 base, with 7 bases remaining between them. The CDR3 loop spans 14 amino acids. The CDR3 bases are TGTGCCAGCAGCTCTCAGCTGAACACCGGGGAGCTGTTTTTT. It codes for CASSSQLNTGELFF.

The V and J genes are TRBV5-1 and TRBJ1-4; D is uncertain. Germline lookup yields CDR1 SGHRS and CDR2 YFSETQ. The CDR3 loop spans 14 amino acids. V shed 0 bases and J shed 8 bases, with 11 bases lying between them. CDR3 in DNA: TGCGCCAGCAGCTTGGGGCCGCAACCGGAAAAACTGTTTTTT. This gives the protein CASSLGPQPEKLFF.

The J gene is TRBJ1-1, the V gene TRBV19; tentatively, D is TRBD1 (6 bases). The germline V gene has CDR1 LNHDA and CDR2 SQIVND (reference sequence). The CDR3 covers 14 residues. V lost 5 bases, J lost 1 base, and 11 bases lay in between. CDR3 DNA: TGTGCCAGTAGTCAAGGGGGAGGGAACACTGAAGCTTTCTTT. This sequence encodes CASSQGGGNTEAFF.

CDR3 sequence reads: CASSFRGYHNEQFF. The DNA of the CDR3 is TGTGCCAGCAGTTTCAGGGGCTACCACAATGAGCAGTTCTTC. This sequence joins TRBV27 and TRBJ2-1; D perhaps matches TRBD1 (6 bases). The V gene lost 3 bases and the J gene lost 5 bases, with 11 bases spanning the gap. The V gene's germline CDR1 is MNHEY and CDR2 SMNVEV (reference sequence). The CDR3 has 14 residues.

The rearrangement links TRBV6-2 or TRBV6-3 to TRBJ1-1; 7 nucleotides line up with TRBD1. Unmatched junction bases numbered 5, after V lost 4 bases and J lost 3 bases. CDR3 size: 14 residues. The germline gives CDR1 MNHEY, CDR2 SVGEGT. In nucleotides, the CDR3 is TGTGCCAGCAGTTTCCGAGGACAGGACACTGAAGCTTTCTTT. Protein product: CASSFRGQDTEAFF.

This clone was seen a handful of times. J is TRBJ2-1 and V is TRBV7-2, with 13 bases aligning to TRBD2. Germline V CDR1 and CDR2: SGHTA, FQGNSA. The CDR3 has 15 residues. Trimming removed 4 bases from V and 5 bases from J; junction bases left unmatched: 2. Here the CDR3 DNA reads TGTGCCAGCAGCTCGGGACTAGCGGGGAACAATGAGCAGTTCTTC. Protein product: CASSSGLAGNNEQFF.

The chain employs TRBV7-3 and TRBJ2-1; the D gene could be TRBD1 or TRBD2 (6 bases each). Germline V gives CDR1 SGHTA, CDR2 FQGTGA. There are 15 residues in the CDR3. Between the trimmed V and J ends, which lost 2 bases and 3 bases, there was a span of 11 bases. The CDR3 loop is CASSLQGTDYNEQFF. The CDR3 nucleotides are TGTGCCAGCAGCTTACAGGGGACTGACTACAATGAGCAGTTCTTC.

About this clone itself: The sample contains more than one DNA sequence encoding this CDR3. The chain joins TRBV28 to TRBJ1-1; D gene ambiguous. V lost 1 base and J lost 4, with 1 base in between. Per the germline V gene, CDR1 is MDHEN and CDR2 is SYDVKM. The CDR3 is 11 residues long. The chain's CDR3 is CASSLFTEAFF. CDR3 in DNA: TGTGCCAGCAGTTTATTCACTGAAGCTTTCTTT.

The genes are TRBV18 and TRBJ1-1; D is perhaps TRBD1 (5 bases). V was pared by 1 base and J by 5 bases, with 14 bases between. Germline V gives CDR1 KGHSH, CDR2 LQKENI. This CDR3 is 15 amino acids long. In nucleotides, the CDR3 is TGTGCCAGCTCACCACTCCGGCAGGGTCTAACTGAAGCTTTCTTT. Its protein is CASSPLRQGLTEAFF.

The rearrangement joins TRBV6-5 to TRBJ2-7, with 7 bases matching TRBD1. Per the germline V gene, CDR1 is MNHEY and CDR2 is SVGAGI. With V trimmed by 3 bases and J by 1 base, 3 bases remained unmatched. The CDR3 length is 14 residues. CDR3 nucleotides: TGTGCCAGCAGTTATAAGGGACAGTCCTACGAGCAGTACTTC. Encoded protein: CASSYKGQSYEQYF.

The chain is built from TRBV15 and TRBJ1-4; TRBD1 agrees at 9 bases. J was trimmed by 5 bases and V by 2 bases; bases with no gene match: 6. Germline V CDR1 and CDR2: LNHNV, YYDKDF (reference sequence). The CDR3 spans 16 residues. The CDR3 loop is CATSRTGTGLNEKLFF. The CDR3 coding sequence is TGTGCCACCAGCAGAACCGGGACAGGGTTAAATGAAAAACTGTTTTTT.

The chain uses TRBV5-1 and TRBJ2-5; unclear D gene. Germline CDR1 and CDR2: SGHRS and YFSETQ. V was shortened by 2 bases and J by 6 bases, with 14 bases between the two germline ends. CDR3 size: 14 residues. The CDR3, as DNA: TGCGCCAGCAGCTTCCCCCCGGGTTATAAGACCCAGTACTTC. This sequence encodes CASSFPPGYKTQYF.

V usage is TRBV4-1 and J usage is TRBJ2-5; weak D call: TRBD1 (6 bases). The ends were cut back, 3 bases at V and 0 bases at J, with 14 bases in the middle. The CDR3 extends over 16 amino acids. CDR1 and CDR2 (germline): MGHRA, YSYEKL. The CDR3 nucleotides read TGCGCCAGCAGCCATGTCCACCGGGACAACCAAGAGACCCAGTACTTC. Translated: CASSHVHRDNQETQYF.

This rearrangement joins TRBV10-3 to TRBJ2-7; D is perhaps TRBD1 (5 bases). In germline, CDR1 is ENHRY, CDR2 SYGVKD. V gave up 10 bases and J gave up 4 bases, with 17 bases separating them. The CDR3 is 13 residues long. In DNA form, the CDR3 reads TGTGCCACCCGAGACAGATACGGGTACGAGCAGTACTTC. This gives the protein CATRDRYGYEQYF.